The 21 T cell receptor beta chains listed next were all sequenced from one sample in a study of monozygotic twins with inflammatory bowel disease. TCRdb re-analyzed the 5' RACE reads; it lists each CDR3 protein once, without DNA. In all, the sample yields over 100,000 distinct CDR3 sequences. Sequenced: blood. These receptors came from a human donor with ulcerative colitis or Crohn's disease, or a healthy co-twin of an affected twin (not recorded which).

The CDR3 loop is CASSETGGNTEAFF. The chain has TRBV18 and TRBJ1-1; as DNA is missing, the TRBD1 call by TCRdb cannot be tested. CDR3 size: 14 residues. CDR1 is KGHSH, CDR2 LQKENI, per germline.

The V and J genes are TRBV7-7 and TRBJ2-5; with no DNA, the TCRdb D assignment of TRBD2 cannot be verified. Germline loops: CDR1 SSHAT, CDR2 FNYEAQ (reference sequence). CDR3 length: 13 amino acids. The CDR3 sequence is CASSPLTGETQYF.

The chain couples TRBV20-1 to TRBJ1-6; lacking DNA, the TRBD1 call made by TCRdb goes unchecked. This CDR3 contains 16 residues. CDR1 is DFQATT, CDR2 SNEGSKA, per germline (reference sequence). CDR3 region: CSAPSPRGLDNSPLHF.

V gene TRBV2 combines with J gene TRBJ2-1; absent DNA, TCRdb's TRBD2 call cannot be checked. The CDR3 totals 17 residues. Germline values: CDR1 SNHLY, CDR2 FYNNEI. The CDR3 protein is CASSVGSGRARVNEQFF.

The chain employs TRBV28 and TRBJ2-5; with no DNA, the TCRdb D assignment of TRBD1 cannot be verified. Germline CDR1 is MDHEN and CDR2 is SYDVKM. The CDR3 runs 14 residues. The CDR3 spells CASSITGGRETQYF.

The chain links TRBV4-3 to TRBJ2-3; without DNA, the TCRdb call of TRBD2 cannot be checked. There are 19 residues in the CDR3. From germline, CDR1 is LGHNA and CDR2 YSLEER. CDR3 region: CASSQLVPPDRVGTDTQYF.

V usage is TRBV7-9 and J usage is TRBJ2-5; TCRdb names TRBD1, which stays unverified in the absence of DNA. Germline assignment: CDR1 SEHNR and CDR2 FQNEAQ (reference sequence). The CDR3 is 16 amino acids. The CDR3 spells CASSFLGAPVRETQYF.

The chain carries TRBV7-6 and TRBJ1-1; TCRdb designates TRBD1, a call that cannot be tested without DNA. This CDR3 contains 14 residues. Germline CDR1 is SGHVS and CDR2 is FNYEAQ. CDR3: CASSFGTGRTEAFF. The full variable domain, with the rest looked up from reference TRBV7-6 and TRBJ1-1, is GAGVSQSPRYKVTKRGQDVALRCDPISGHVSLYWYRQALGQGPEFLTYFNYEAQQDKSGLPNDRFSAERPEGSISTLTIQRTEQRDSAMYRCASSFGTGRTEAFFGQGTRLTVV.

The chain links TRBV27 to TRBJ2-3; TCRdb picks TRBD2, but there is no DNA to check that call. The CDR3 spans 16 residues. Germline values: CDR1 MNHEY, CDR2 SMNVEV (reference sequence). The CDR3 loop reads CASSTDLAGEGDTQYF.

The chain employs TRBV7-9 and TRBJ1-1; checking the TCRdb D call of TRBD1 is not possible without DNA. Per the germline V gene, CDR1 is SEHNR and CDR2 is FQNEAQ (reference sequence). The CDR3 covers 14 residues. The CDR3 loop reads CASSFPTGLYEAFF.

The rearrangement links TRBV9 to TRBJ2-3; TCRdb picks TRBD1, but there is no DNA to check that call. The CDR3 totals 14 residues. Germline V gene sequence: CDR1 SGDLS, CDR2 YYNGEE. The CDR3 sequence: CASSIPGVTDTQYF.

The V gene is TRBV7-2, the J gene TRBJ2-2. This CDR3 is 14 amino acids long. Germline V gene sequence: CDR1 SGHTA, CDR2 FQGNSA. CDR3: CASSLDVNTGELFF.

The chain employs TRBV20-1 and TRBJ1-2. The CDR3 consists of 13 residues. Germline V gene data show CDR1 as DFQATT and CDR2 as SNEGSKA (reference sequence). The chain's CDR3 is CSAHRPMHYGYTF.

V gene TRBV5-1 combines with J gene TRBJ1-3. The CDR3 is 17 amino acids. Germline CDR1 SGHRS, CDR2 YFSETQ. This CDR3 reads CASSLAPRRDGGNTIYF.

The rearrangement uses TRBV4-2 and TRBJ2-5; lacking DNA, the TRBD2 call made by TCRdb goes unchecked. This CDR3 spans 14 amino acids. From germline, CDR1 is LGHNA and CDR2 YNFKEQ. This CDR3 is CASSHGTSGWTQYF.

V usage is TRBV16 and J usage is TRBJ1-1; TCRdb's D gene call, TRBD1, goes unchecked for lack of DNA. This CDR3 comprises 14 residues. The germline V gene has CDR1 KGHSY and CDR2 FQNENV. The CDR3 loop reads CASSLLRGGTEAFF.

The chain uses TRBV5-1 and TRBJ2-7; TCRdb's D call, TRBD1, is unchecked because there is no DNA. This CDR3 spans 15 amino acids. Germline V gene data show CDR1 as SGHRS and CDR2 as YFSETQ. This CDR3 is CASSFTGTALREQYF.

The V gene is TRBV5-1, the J gene TRBJ1-6; TCRdb's D call of TRBD1 is untestable without DNA. This CDR3 comprises 15 residues. Germline lookup yields CDR1 SGHRS and CDR2 YFSETQ. The CDR3 sequence: CASSLEGGLNSPLHF.

V and J are TRBV20-1 and TRBJ2-2. This CDR3 region has 14 residues. Per the germline V gene, CDR1 is DFQATT and CDR2 is SNEGSKA (reference sequence). The CDR3 loop is CSATDIANTGELFF.

The chain carries TRBV28 and TRBJ1-2; the D call of TRBD1 rests on TCRdb alone, since no DNA is present to check it. The CDR3 has 13 amino acids. The germline CDR1 and CDR2 sequences are MDHEN and SYDVKM. Here the CDR3 reads CASGEQGYYGYTF.

This chain connects TRBV19 to TRBJ2-7; as DNA is missing, the TRBD1 call by TCRdb cannot be tested. The germline gives CDR1 LNHDA, CDR2 SQIVND (reference sequence). This CDR3 spans 15 amino acids. The CDR3 loop is CASSSRTDLKHEQYF.